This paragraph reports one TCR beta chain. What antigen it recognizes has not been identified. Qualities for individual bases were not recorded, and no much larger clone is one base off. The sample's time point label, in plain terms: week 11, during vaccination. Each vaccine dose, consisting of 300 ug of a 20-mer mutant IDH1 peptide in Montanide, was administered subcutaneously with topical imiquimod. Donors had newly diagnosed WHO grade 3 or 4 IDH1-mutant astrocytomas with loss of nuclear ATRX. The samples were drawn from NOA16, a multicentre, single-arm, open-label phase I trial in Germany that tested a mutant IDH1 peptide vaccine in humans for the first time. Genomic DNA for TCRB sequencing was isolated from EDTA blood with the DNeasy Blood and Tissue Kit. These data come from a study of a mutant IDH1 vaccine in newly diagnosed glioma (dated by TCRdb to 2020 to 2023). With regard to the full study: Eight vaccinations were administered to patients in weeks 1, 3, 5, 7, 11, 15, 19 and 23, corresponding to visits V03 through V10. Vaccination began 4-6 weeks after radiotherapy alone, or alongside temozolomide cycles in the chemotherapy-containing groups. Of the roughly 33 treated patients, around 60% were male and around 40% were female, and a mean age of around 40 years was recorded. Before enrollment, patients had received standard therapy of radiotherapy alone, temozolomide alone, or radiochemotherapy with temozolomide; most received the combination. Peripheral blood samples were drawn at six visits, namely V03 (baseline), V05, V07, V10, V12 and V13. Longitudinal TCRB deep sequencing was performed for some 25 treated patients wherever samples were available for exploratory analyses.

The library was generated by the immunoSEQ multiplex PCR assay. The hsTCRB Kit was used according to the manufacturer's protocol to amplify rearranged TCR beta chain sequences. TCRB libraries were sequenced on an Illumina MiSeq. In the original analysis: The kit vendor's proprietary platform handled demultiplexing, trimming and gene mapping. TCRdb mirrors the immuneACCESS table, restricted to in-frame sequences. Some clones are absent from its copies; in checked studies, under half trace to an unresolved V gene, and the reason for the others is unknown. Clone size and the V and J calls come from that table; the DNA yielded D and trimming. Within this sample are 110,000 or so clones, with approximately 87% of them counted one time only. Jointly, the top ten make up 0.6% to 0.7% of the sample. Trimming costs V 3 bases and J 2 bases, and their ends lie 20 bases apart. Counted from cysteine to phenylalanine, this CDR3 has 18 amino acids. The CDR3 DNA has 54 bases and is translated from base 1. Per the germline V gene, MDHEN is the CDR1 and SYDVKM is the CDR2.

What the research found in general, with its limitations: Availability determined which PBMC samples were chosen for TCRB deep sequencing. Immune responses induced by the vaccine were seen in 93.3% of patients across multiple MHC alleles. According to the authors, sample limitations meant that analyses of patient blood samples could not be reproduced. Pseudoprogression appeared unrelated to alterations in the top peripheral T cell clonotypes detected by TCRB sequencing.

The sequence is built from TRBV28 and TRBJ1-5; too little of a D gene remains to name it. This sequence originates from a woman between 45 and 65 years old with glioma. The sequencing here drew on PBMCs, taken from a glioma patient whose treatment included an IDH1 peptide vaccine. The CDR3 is CASSFVSGRSVGNQPQHF. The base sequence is TGTGCCAGCAGTTTCGTTTCTGGGAGGAGTGTAGGCAATCAGCCCCAGCATTTT.